Listed below are T cell receptor beta chains from one sample, sequenced in a study of Ad26.COV2.S vaccination and SARS-CoV-2 variants. TCRdb's table, derived via immunoSEQ multiplex PCR, lists solely in-frame clones and lacks some. The sample has hundreds of thousands of clones; roughly 80% are singletons. This material consisted of peripheral blood, taken in a trial of Ad26.COV2.S vaccine versus placebo. The receptors here all came from a person between 18 and 60 years old who received the Ad26.COV2.S COVID-19 vaccine or a placebo. Both conserved end residues are part of each CDR3.

TRBV18	CASSPPGNNEQFF
TRBV7-9	CASSLVPGPGYGYTF
TRBV10-2	CASSEKGQGENEAFF
TRBV2	CASSREPRGSPLHF
TRBV27	CASSGGPGQPYYEQYF
TRBV7-9	CASSLAGGETQYF
TRBV19	CASSRTGQTSGPTDTQYF
TRBV10-3	CAISEDRENQPQHF
TRBV19	CASRSGTGVGNYGYTF
TRBV11-2	CASSLGYSSGSQFLKQYF
TRBV5-1	CASSFGIADGNEQFF
TRBV18	CASSPQGAYEQYF
TRBV5-1	CASSLGSRNEQFF
TRBV15	CATRGQGRYEQYF
TRBV6-5	CASSPPTGTPNIQYF
TRBV29-1	CSVTSGGIGNTEAFF
TRBV4-1	CASSAHSSGLRRNIQYF
TRBV5-4	CASSLNGGVAKNIQYF
TRBV11-2	CASSFRTSGSYNEQFF
TRBV9	CASSARERDGSPLHF
TRBV7-6	CASSLAQRERGGELFF
TRBV7-9	CASSLTIREDQETQYF
TRBV5-1	CASSRGTGGSYEQYF
TRBV4-1	CASSHNSAEAFF
TRBV10-3	CAISEVRNEQFF
TRBV24-1	CATSDTGTEAFF
TRBV24-1	CASGVGHTDTQYF
TRBV13	CASSFGTGEYEQYF
TRBV19	CASTLGPSSGNTIYF
TRBV9	CASSVLDGWGSEQYF
TRBV5-1	CASSLLTSGRGLSTDTQYF